The clone carrying this T cell receptor beta chain was recorded a few times. Its antigen is not identified. This sample stems from a study of T-cell memory formation after mild COVID-19. Study-wide background: The study found TCR clusters largely donor specific. Study-wide results and limits: Pre-infection memory already had some responding clones, implying cross-reactive memory joined. Contracting CD8+ clones were enriched in EMRA, CD4+ mainly in CM and EM.

CDR1 and CDR2 from the germline V gene are SEHNR and FQNEAQ (reference sequence). Trimming shortened V by 5 bases and J by 7 bases, and 12 bases separated the two germline ends. The CDR3 runs 14 residues. TCRdb itself ran the 5' RACE reads through MiXCR, one entry per CDR3 protein. Of hundreds of thousands of distinct CDR3 sequences in the sample, over 15% were seen once. This clonotype was obtained from an adult woman who had mild COVID-19 (a few samples of this study predate the infection). Cell type and time point are not known. Source material: PBMCs or a T cell subset sorted from them (not recorded which). The chain has TRBV7-9 and TRBJ1-6, with a weak D call TRBD1 (5 bases). In nucleotides, the CDR3 is TGTGCCAGCAGCCAGGACACACAGAATTCACCCCTCCACTTT. It specifies CASSQDTQNSPLHF.